The T cell receptor (beta chain) under discussion was sequenced for a study of shared clonotypes between healthy human individuals (dated by TCRdb to the early 2020s). Notes on the research overall: A few men and two women, aged 18 to 49 years, made up the cohort. Blood TCR repertoires of several healthy adults were deeply sequenced to estimate repertoire size and the extent of clonotype sharing between individuals. Different laboratories and diverse techniques were used to prepare libraries and sequence TCR repertoires, to increase sequencing depth and limit assay-specific biases. Each donor's leukapheresis produced roughly between roughly 0.9 and 9 billion PBMCs. For each donor, CD4 naive and CD4 memory were each given three plates, CD8 naive was given two plates, and CD8 memory was given one plate.

Using the deep immunoSEQ assay, TCR CDR3 regions were amplified from genomic DNA by multiplex PCR. Extracted genomic DNA from each cell subset was distributed evenly across all wells of several immunoSEQ 96-well plates, and each plate was treated as a replicate. For sorted subsets, approximately 210 ng of genomic DNA, equivalent to around 31,000 T cell genomes, went into each replicate PCR. Purified libraries were quantified with a Qubit 3.0 fluorometer, sized on a Bioanalyzer 2100, and re-quantified with the KAPA Library Quantification kit. Every immunoSEQ 96-well plate was sequenced on a separate single-read 150-cycle Illumina NextSeq 550 flow cell. In the source study's methods: The immunoSEQ output contained only junctional sequences without quality scores, so filtering could not match that applied to full-length reads. Sequences were annotated with PyIR, a Python wrapper for IgBLAST v1.9, using IMGT germline references to assign V/J genes and CDR3. Reads were removed for weak V/J assignments (E-value above 1e-6), missing CDR3, stop codons, out-of-frame junctions, or ambiguous translated residues. V3J clonotypes were defined by identical inferred V gene, J gene, and CDR3 amino acid sequence. Percentage overlap between repertoires was computed as shared unique clonotypes divided by the size of the smaller repertoire. Richness of each repertoire was evaluated using RTK rarefaction, the Chao1 estimator, and Recon v2.1 estimates of unobserved clonotypes. OLGA was used to compute generation probabilities for all TCRbeta clonotypes that the gDNA method yielded from a few donors. As stored in TCRdb, this immuneACCESS dataset retains in-frame rearrangements with V and J assigned. A fraction of the clones does not appear; measured against another copy, unresolved V genes explain less than half of the discrepancy, and the remainder lacks a known reason. The DNA was the basis for D and trimming; V, J and clone size are from that table. This sample comprises fewer than 3 million clones, approximately 90% of them detected only once. Clones ranked in the top ten supply around 0.38% of the sample.

The germline V end is reduced by 8 bases and the J end by 3 bases; junction bases left unmatched: 7. There are 14 amino acids in the CDR3, from cysteine to phenylalanine inclusive. The entry retains the CDR3 DNA only, 42 bases that are in frame from base 1. CDR1 MDHEN and CDR2 SYDVKM are derived from the germline V gene. With regard to this clone: The target of this receptor is not known. Base-call qualities are not available, and no considerably larger clone is one nucleotide away.

What the research found in general, with its limitations: The genetic and exposure-history diversity represented was limited by the small number of donors. Based on pairwise subsampling, the degree of clonotype sharing among donors was expected to be affected by sequencing depth. Higher generation probabilities were observed for clonotypes shared by all four sorted-subset donors than for non-shared clonotypes. Naive subsets generally had larger estimated clonotype richness than memory subsets did. Even with the large sequencing depth, rarefaction of the sorted-subset datasets indicated that sequencing was incomplete. Sampling was limited to blood, and TCR repertoires in tissue likely differ from TCR repertoires in blood. Across several donors, approximately 5% of naive CD4, roughly 3.4% of naive CD8, about 2.3% of memory CD4, and approximately 0.4% of memory CD8 clonotypes were shared.

The donors were healthy, HIV-negative adults who had no recently reported acute infections or vaccinations. Only Caucasian adults living in Nashville, Tennessee, USA were represented among the donors. Magnetic negative selection was used to enrich CD4+ T cells, after which naive cells were positively selected on CD45RA and the negative fraction became the memory subset. After blood collection by leukapheresis, PBMCs were isolated using Ficoll-Histopaque density gradient centrifugation and then cryopreserved in the vapor phase of liquid nitrogen. Purity and quantity of every magnetically sorted T cell population were checked by analytical flow cytometry. Genomic DNA was isolated from each sorted fraction and quantified by UV absorbance on a Nanodrop 2000c.

Rearrangement joined TRBV28 to TRBJ2-1; TRBD1 fits 7 bases in the junction. Sequencing input: naive CD4+ T cells from PBMCs. The label giving this sample's cell subset or site can be read as: CD45RA+ positively selected. The source of this sequence is a man younger than 35 in good health. Some clones in this sample may be carry-over from other donors' samples. At the DNA level, the sequence is TGTGCCAGCGCTGAGGGGGCAGACTACAATGAGCAGTTCTTC. Translated, this gives CASAEGADYNEQFF.